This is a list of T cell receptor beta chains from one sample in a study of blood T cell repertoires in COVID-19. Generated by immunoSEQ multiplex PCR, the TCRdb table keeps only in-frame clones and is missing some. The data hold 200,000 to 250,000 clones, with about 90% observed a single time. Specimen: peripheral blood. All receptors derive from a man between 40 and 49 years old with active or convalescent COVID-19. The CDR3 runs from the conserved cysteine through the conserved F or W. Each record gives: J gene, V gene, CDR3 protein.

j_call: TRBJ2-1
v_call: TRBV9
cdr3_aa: CASSPQGDEQFF

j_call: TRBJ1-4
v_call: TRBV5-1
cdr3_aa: CASSLDSNEKLFF

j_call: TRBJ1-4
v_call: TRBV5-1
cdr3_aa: CASSLSGFPNEKLFF

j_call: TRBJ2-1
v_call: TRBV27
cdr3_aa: CASSRTSGAYEQFF

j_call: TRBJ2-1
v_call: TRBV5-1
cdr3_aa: CASSLSSRGSYNEQFF

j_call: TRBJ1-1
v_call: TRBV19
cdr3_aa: CASRKGVTQKAFF

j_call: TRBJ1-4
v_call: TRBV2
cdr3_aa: CATSLGSGALNEKLFF

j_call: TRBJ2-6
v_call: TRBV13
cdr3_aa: CASSNSAGGPGANVLTF

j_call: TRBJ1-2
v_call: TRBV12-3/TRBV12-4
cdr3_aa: CASSPQGNYGYTF

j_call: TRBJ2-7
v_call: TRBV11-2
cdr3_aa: CASSGEQGSMYEQYF

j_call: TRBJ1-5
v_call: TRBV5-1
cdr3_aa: CASSYFVPYSNQPQHF

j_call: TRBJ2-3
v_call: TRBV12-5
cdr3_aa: CASGPGTSGGGDTQYF

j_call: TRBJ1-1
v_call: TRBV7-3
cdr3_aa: CASSATVRTSEAFF

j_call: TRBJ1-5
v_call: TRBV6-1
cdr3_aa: CASSEARQAGDQPQHF

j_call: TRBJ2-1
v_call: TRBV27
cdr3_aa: CASSLWVGTGSNEQFF

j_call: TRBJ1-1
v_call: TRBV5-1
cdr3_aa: CASSPLIGETAEAFF

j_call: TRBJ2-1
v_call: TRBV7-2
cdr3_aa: CASSLWSRAYNEQFF

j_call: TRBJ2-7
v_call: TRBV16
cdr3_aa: CASSHSPAGGYEQYF

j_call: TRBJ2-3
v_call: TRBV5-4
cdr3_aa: CASSPQSGTDTQYF

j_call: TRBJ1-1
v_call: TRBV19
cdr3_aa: CASKGGDRVGLPEAFF

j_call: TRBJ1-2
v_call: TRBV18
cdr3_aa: CASSPPESRDRGFAGDYGYTF

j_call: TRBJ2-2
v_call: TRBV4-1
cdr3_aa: CASSQDTTSGRRAGELFF

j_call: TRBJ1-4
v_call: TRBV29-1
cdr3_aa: CSVRETTNEKLFF

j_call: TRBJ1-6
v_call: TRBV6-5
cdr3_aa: CASTPGTGVSPLHF

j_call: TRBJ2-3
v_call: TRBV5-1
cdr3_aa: CASSLAVAGGTTDTQYF

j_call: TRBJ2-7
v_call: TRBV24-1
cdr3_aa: CATSDFDSYEQYF

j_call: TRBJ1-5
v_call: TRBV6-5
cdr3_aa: CASQQGPQPQHF

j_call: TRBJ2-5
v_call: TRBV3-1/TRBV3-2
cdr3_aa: CASSQDPLTETQYF

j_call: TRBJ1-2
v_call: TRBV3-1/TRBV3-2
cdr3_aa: CASSQRDSLPNYGYTF

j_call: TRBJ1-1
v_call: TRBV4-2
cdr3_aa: CASSRVYNTEAFF

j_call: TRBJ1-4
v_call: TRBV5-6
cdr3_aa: CASSYGPNNEKLFF

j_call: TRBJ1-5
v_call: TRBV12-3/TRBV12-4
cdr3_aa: CASSLANNQPQHF

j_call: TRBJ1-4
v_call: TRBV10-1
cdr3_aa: CASSGKRGATNEKLFF

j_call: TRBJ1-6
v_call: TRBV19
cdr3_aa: CASTRSGAIGNSPLHF

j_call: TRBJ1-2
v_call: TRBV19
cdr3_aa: CASSLGANHGYTF

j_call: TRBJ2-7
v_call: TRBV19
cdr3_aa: CATRRFEGVNYEQYF

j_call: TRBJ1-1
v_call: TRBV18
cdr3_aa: CASSSQGAENTEAFF

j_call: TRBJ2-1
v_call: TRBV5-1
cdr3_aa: CASSLGGGNSYNEQFF

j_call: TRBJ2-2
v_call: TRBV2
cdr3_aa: CASSYTVAGTGELFF

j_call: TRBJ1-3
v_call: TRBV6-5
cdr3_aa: CASSSSDRAGNTIYF

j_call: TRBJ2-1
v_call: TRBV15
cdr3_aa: CATSRELAISSYNEQFF

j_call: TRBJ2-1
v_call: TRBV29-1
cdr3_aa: CSGQDSYNEQFF

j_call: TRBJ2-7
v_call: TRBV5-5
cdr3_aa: CASSFRDSFGGEQYF

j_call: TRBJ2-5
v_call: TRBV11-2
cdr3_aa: CASSLSFGTGGGKTQYF

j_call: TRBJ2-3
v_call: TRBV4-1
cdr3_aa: CASSQDGRNTDTQYF

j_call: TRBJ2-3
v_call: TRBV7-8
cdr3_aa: CASSPTPGRSTDTQYF

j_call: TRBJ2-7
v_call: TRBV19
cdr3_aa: CASSIERPARAYEQYF

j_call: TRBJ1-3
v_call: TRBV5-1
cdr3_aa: CASSLYGGTGELSGNTIYF

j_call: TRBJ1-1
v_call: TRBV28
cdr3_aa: CASSPGLVNTEAFF

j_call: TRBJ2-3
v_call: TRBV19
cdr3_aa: CASLAGGSTDTQYF

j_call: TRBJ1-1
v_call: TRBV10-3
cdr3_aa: CAISELYSDSEAFF

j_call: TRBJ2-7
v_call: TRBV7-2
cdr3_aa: CASSLVQTGPYEQYF

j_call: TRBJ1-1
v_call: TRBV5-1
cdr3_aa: CASSLEGVNTEAFF